This TCR beta chain was profiled in a study of beta chain features in type 1 diabetes. At the level of the study: Patient and healthy donor groups were alike in age, gender and cell yields. Examined across all samples were almost 110 million sorted cells.

CDR3 length: 16 residues. V lost 2 bases and J lost 1, with 12 bases in between. Germline CDR1 and CDR2: MDHEN and SYDVKM. Expressed TCRB transcripts got sequenced, as all isolated RNA was reverse transcribed. Sequencing used immunoSEQ multiplex PCR; TCRdb keeps in-frame clones, though not all of them. Among 600,000 to 750,000 clones, under 15% were seen once, and the ten largest hold around 0.12%. There are a few counts of this clone. Its antigen remains unknown. Broader study findings: In every one of the four CD4+ subsets, TCRB CDR3s were moderately but significantly shorter in Type 1 diabetes patients.

The rearrangement joins TRBV28 to TRBJ2-4; possibly TRBD1 or TRBD2 for D (5 bases each). Sequenced material: naive CD4+ T cells from blood. This receptor was identified in a man aged 25 to 40 with type 1 diabetes. The CDR3 nucleotides are TGTGCCAGCAGTTTAGAGGGCTGGGGGGCCAAAAACATTCAGTACTTC. Amino acid sequence: CASSLEGWGAKNIQYF.